The 32 T cell receptor beta chains presented below share a single source sample, sequenced in a study of shared clonotypes between healthy human individuals. Terminally differentiated effector memory CD45RA+ cells were excluded from the naive CD8 cells, which were CD45RO-negative and positively selected for CCR7. This table comes from immunoSEQ multiplex PCR, and its TCRdb copy is limited to in-frame clones, with some not included. The repertoire holds some 1,900,000 clones, with approximately 94% as singletons. What was sequenced was naive CD8+ T cells sorted from blood. The receptors were sampled from a man younger than 30 in good health.

The chain joins TRBV4-3 to TRBJ1-2, with no clear D. The CDR3 spans 13 residues. Trimming removed 4 bases from V and 7 bases from J, with 13 bases in between. Germline values: CDR1 LGHNA, CDR2 YSLEER. CDR3 coding DNA: TGCGCCAGCAGCCCAAGTTTGGCGAGTGGCTACACCTTC. Translated, it gives CASSPSLASGYTF.

This chain links TRBV19 with TRBJ1-6; no definite D call. This CDR3 spans 15 amino acids. CDR1 and CDR2 from the germline V gene are LNHDA and SQIVND (reference sequence). The V end was cut by 5 bases, the J end by 7 bases, with 15 bases between. The CDR3 sequence: CASSGTGSENSPLHF. In DNA form, the CDR3 reads TGTGCCAGTAGTGGAACGGGAAGTGAAAATTCACCCCTCCACTTT.

V and J are TRBV18 and TRBJ2-1; D perhaps matches TRBD1 (6 bases). The CDR3 totals 15 residues. Trimming left V 3 bases short and J 1 base short, with 10 bases between. Germline values: CDR1 KGHSH, CDR2 LQKENI. The CDR3 DNA is TGTGCCAGCTCACCGATCACAGGGTCCTACAATGAGCAGTTCTTC. The encoded protein is CASSPITGSYNEQFF. Together with reference TRBV18 and TRBJ2-1, the CDR3 gives the full variable domain: NAGVMQNPRHLVRRRGQEARLRCSPMKGHSHVYWYRQLPEEGLKFMVYLQKENIIDESGMPKERFSAEFPKEGPSILRIQQVVRGDSAAYFCASSPITGSYNEQFFGPGTRLTVL.

V is TRBV5-6 and J is TRBJ1-1; 9 bases match TRBD1. The CDR3 totals 15 residues. J lost 4 bases, V lost 0 bases, and 4 bases had no gene match. Per germline, CDR1 SGHDT and CDR2 YYEEEE. The CDR3 DNA is TGTGCCAGCAGCTTGGAAACAGGGGGCTTCACTGAAGCTTTCTTT. Translated, it gives CASSLETGGFTEAFF.

Note on this clone: At the DNA level, this CDR3 is encoded by other sequences in the same sample as well. This chain connects TRBV6-5 to TRBJ2-7; D is possibly TRBD2 (6 bases). V lost 5 bases and J 0 bases, leaving 11 bases between the germline ends. The length of the CDR3 is 14 residues. CDR1 MNHEY and CDR2 SVGAGI come from the germline V gene. CDR3 sequence: CASSLSGNSYEQYF. CDR3 DNA: TGTGCCAGCAGTCTTAGCGGCAACTCCTACGAGCAGTACTTC.

V gene TRBV29-1 combines with J gene TRBJ2-2; TRBD1 is a possible D gene (5 bases). The CDR3 has 12 residues. V shed 3 bases and J shed 3 bases, with 5 bases lying between them. CDR1 SQVTM and CDR2 ANQGSEA come from the germline V gene. CDR3 amino acids: CSVDRDTGELFF. The CDR3 DNA is TGCAGCGTTGACAGGGACACCGGGGAGCTGTTTTTT.

The CDR3 is CASSSYDRNTGELFF. DNA for the CDR3: TGTGCCAGCAGCTCGTACGACAGAAACACCGGGGAGCTGTTTTTT. The chain has TRBV5-5 and TRBJ2-2; the D gene is possibly TRBD1 (5 bases). The CDR3 length is 15 residues. The germline V and J ends were trimmed by 3 bases and 2 bases, with 11 bases remaining between them. In germline, CDR1 is SGHKS, CDR2 YYEKEE (reference sequence).

J is TRBJ2-1 and V is TRBV9; D tentatively reads TRBD1 or TRBD2 (6 bases each). The CDR3 has 14 residues. Per germline, CDR1 SGDLS and CDR2 YYNGEE. Trimming shortened V by 3 bases and J by 2 bases, and 9 bases separated the two germline ends. The CDR3 loop reads CASSGGAPYNEQFF. CDR3 DNA sequence: TGTGCCAGCAGCGGGGGGGCCCCCTACAATGAGCAGTTCTTC.

The chain recombines TRBV30 with TRBJ1-3, with D tentatively TRBD1 (6 bases). The CDR3 totals 14 residues. Trimming removed 6 bases from V and 4 bases from J, with 16 bases in between. CDR1 is GTSNPN and CDR2 is SVGIG in the germline V gene (reference sequence). In DNA, the CDR3 is TGTGCCTGCCCAGGGGAAGCGGCAGGAAACACCATATATTTT. Encoded protein: CACPGEAAGNTIYF.

The chain joins TRBV25-1 to TRBJ1-2; no clear D. V was clipped by 3 bases and J by 0 bases, with 20 bases between them. The CDR3 is made up of 18 amino acids. Germline V gene lookup returns CDR1 MGHDK and CDR2 SYGVNS. CDR3 bases: TGTGCCAGCAGTGATGGTTGGGTCACTCCTTCGTCTAACTATGGCTACACCTTC. It yields the protein CASSDGWVTPSSNYGYTF.

This chain joins TRBV5-6 and TRBJ2-1; perhaps TRBD2 as D (5 bases). Germline V gene lookup returns CDR1 SGHDT and CDR2 YYEEEE. V was shortened by 0 bases and J by 8 bases, with 15 bases between the two germline ends. The CDR3 has 15 amino acids. The CDR3 loop is CASSLASHGIYEQFF. As DNA, the CDR3 is TGTGCCAGCAGCTTGGCCAGCCACGGGATATATGAGCAGTTCTTC.

The chain uses TRBV5-4 and TRBJ2-5; no definite D call. The ends were cut back, 0 bases at V and 4 bases at J, with 10 bases in the middle. The CDR3 consists of 14 residues. The germline gives CDR1 SGHNT, CDR2 YYREEE (reference sequence). The CDR3 region is CASSLGGSIETQYF. The CDR3 nucleotides are TGTGCCAGCAGCTTGGGGGGTAGCATAGAGACCCAGTACTTC.

The gene calls are TRBV27 and TRBJ1-4; 8 bases agree with TRBD1. Germline assignment: CDR1 MNHEY and CDR2 SMNVEV (reference sequence). After removal of 5 bases from V and 7 bases from J, the junction contained 15 bases not matched to a gene. The CDR3 loop spans 17 amino acids. The CDR3 reads CASSTLLGTGWVEKLFF. CDR3 DNA: TGTGCCAGCAGTACCCTACTCGGGACAGGTTGGGTTGAAAAACTGTTTTTT.

This chain joins TRBV5-4 and TRBJ1-5; no firm D call. CDR1 and CDR2 from the germline V gene are SGHNT and YYREEE (reference sequence). The CDR3 covers 14 residues. Trimming left V 1 base short and J 7 bases short, with 12 bases between. CDR3 coding DNA: TGTGCCAGCAGCTTGTTTGCGTCCCCCCAGCCCCAGCATTTT. Translating it yields CASSLFASPQPQHF.

The CDR3 DNA follows: TGTGCCAGCAGCTTGGATTTGGGGATCCGGCACGAGCAGTACTTC. This codes for CASSLDLGIRHEQYF. The genes are TRBV5-6 and TRBJ2-7, with unresolved D. Trimming stripped 0 bases from V and 5 bases from J, with 15 bases between. The CDR3 covers 15 residues. CDR1 SGHDT and CDR2 YYEEEE come from the germline V gene.

This clone was recorded once. Other DNA sequences in this sample translate to the same CDR3. This sequence joins TRBV2 and TRBJ2-7; unclear D gene. The V end lost 0 bases, the J end lost 2 bases, and 5 bases lay between the germline ends. Germline V gene sequence: CDR1 SNHLY, CDR2 FYNNEI. There are 13 residues in the CDR3. In DNA form, the CDR3 reads TGTGCCAGCAGTGAAGCAGAGACCTACGAGCAGTACTTC. Translating gives CASSEAETYEQYF.

V is TRBV13 and J is TRBJ1-1; D is unresolved. CDR3 length: 12 amino acids. Germline V gives CDR1 PRHDT, CDR2 FYEKMQ (reference sequence). V shed 3 bases and J shed 5 bases, with 7 bases lying between them. The CDR3 spells CASSFTRTEAFF. The CDR3 DNA sequence: TGTGCCAGCAGCTTTACAAGGACTGAAGCTTTCTTT.

The rearrangement joins TRBV6-1 to TRBJ2-6; the D call may be TRBD1 or TRBD2 (5 bases each). CDR3 length: 19 residues. V lost 4 bases and J lost 1, with 20 bases in between. Germline V lookup: CDR1 MNHNS, CDR2 SASEGT. The CDR3 loop reads CASSALTGTDPSGANVLTF. CDR3 bases: TGTGCCAGCAGTGCGCTGACCGGGACGGACCCTTCTGGGGCCAACGTCCTGACTTTC.

This chain joins TRBV10-1 and TRBJ2-2; 9 bases agree with TRBD2. The CDR3 has 18 residues. Germline CDR1 WNHNN, CDR2 SYGVQD (reference sequence). Trimming at V came to 10 bases and at J to 0 bases, leaving 15 bases not matched to a gene. CDR3 protein: CATHLAGGRLANTGELFF. The CDR3 DNA follows: TGCGCCACCCACCTCGCGGGGGGGCGGCTCGCGAACACCGGGGAGCTGTTTTTT.

Note on this clone: Within the sample, other DNA sequences also encode this same CDR3. The chain combines TRBV9 with TRBJ2-3; no clear D. Germline loops: CDR1 SGDLS, CDR2 YYNGEE. Trimming pared 3 bases from V and 0 bases from J, leaving 5 bases between. The CDR3 spans 13 residues. The chain's CDR3 is CASSGTSTDTQYF. CDR3 coding DNA: TGTGCCAGCAGCGGAACTAGCACAGATACGCAGTATTTT.

As to this clone: This sample includes further DNA sequences coding for the same CDR3. The chain has TRBV5-1 and TRBJ2-7; D may match TRBD1 or TRBD2 (5 bases each). The CDR3 is 16 amino acids. V lost 3 bases and J 7 bases, leaving 23 bases between the germline ends. Germline-derived CDR1 and CDR2 are SGHRS and YFSETQ. The CDR3 loop is CASSYPTQGAAQEQYF. Here the CDR3 DNA reads TGCGCCAGCAGCTACCCCACGCAGGGAGCGGCCCAGGAGCAGTACTTC.

The chain couples TRBV6-5 to TRBJ2-7, with 7 bases that match TRBD1. V lost 8 bases, J lost 1 base, and 5 bases stayed unmatched. CDR1 and CDR2 from the germline V gene are MNHEY and SVGAGI. CDR3 length: 13 amino acids. The CDR3 coding sequence is TGTGCCAGCGCCGGGACAGTATCCTACGAGCAGTACTTC. Its protein product is CASAGTVSYEQYF.

The genes are TRBV7-9 and TRBJ2-5; 7 bases are shared with TRBD1. CDR3 length: 16 residues. Germline V gives CDR1 SEHNR, CDR2 FQNEAQ (reference sequence). The trim removed 3 bases at V and 2 bases at J, leaving 9 bases unmatched. The CDR3 region has the DNA TGTGCCAGCAGCTTTCCCCCAAGGACAGGTCAAGAGACCCAGTACTTC. This encodes CASSFPPRTGQETQYF.

Details on this clone: This sample also contains other DNA sequences that code for the same CDR3. The V gene is TRBV9, the J gene TRBJ2-3; D unclear. This CDR3 is 13 amino acids long. V gave up 1 base and J gave up 1 base, with 4 bases separating them. The germline V gene encodes CDR1 SGDLS and CDR2 YYNGEE. CDR3 coding DNA: TGTGCCAGCAGCGTATCGGGCACAGATACGCAGTATTTT. It translates to CASSVSGTDTQYF.

The rearrangement uses TRBV27 and TRBJ2-1, with a possible D match to TRBD1 (6 bases). Trimming stripped 5 bases from V and 1 base from J, with 12 bases between. The CDR3 runs 15 residues. Germline V gene sequence: CDR1 MNHEY, CDR2 SMNVEV (reference sequence). This CDR3 is CASSAPGQSYNEQFF. Here the CDR3 DNA reads TGTGCCAGCAGTGCCCCGGGACAATCCTACAATGAGCAGTTCTTC.

This clone was detected only once. The V and J genes are TRBV2 and TRBJ1-1; D gene ambiguous. CDR1 and CDR2 from the germline V gene are SNHLY and FYNNEI. V was trimmed by 6 bases and J by 4 bases, leaving 18 bases between them. The CDR3 has 15 residues. The CDR3 here is CASSQSRETSTEAFF. The CDR3 nucleotides are TGTGCCAGCAGCCAGAGCCGGGAGACGAGCACTGAAGCTTTCTTT.

This clone was detected once. V gene TRBV6-6 combines with J gene TRBJ2-1; TRBD2 aligns across 12 bases. CDR3 length equals 14 residues. Germline trimming cut 5 bases from V and 5 bases from J; bases unmatched to any gene: 1. Germline V CDR1 and CDR2: MNHNY, SVGAGI (reference sequence). The DNA for the CDR3 is TGTGCCAGCAGTCGACTAGCGGGAGACAATGAGCAGTTCTTC. The encoded protein is CASSRLAGDNEQFF.

The CDR3 DNA sequence: TGTGCCAGCAGTTACTCAAAGGGGGCCGGCGGGGAGCTGTTTTTT. Translation: CASSYSKGAGGELFF. The rearrangement joins TRBV6-5 to TRBJ2-2; TRBD1 matches at 7 bases. Looked up from germline, CDR1 is MNHEY and CDR2 is SVGAGI. With V trimmed by 0 bases and J by 7 bases, 5 bases remained unmatched. The CDR3 is made up of 15 amino acids.

The chain is built from TRBV2 and TRBJ2-7; the match to TRBD2 covers 7 bases. The junction had 5 bases not matched to a gene; V was cut back by 4 bases and J by 5 bases. Germline V gene lookup returns CDR1 SNHLY and CDR2 FYNNEI. This CDR3 spans 13 amino acids. The CDR3 coding sequence is TGTGCCAGCAGTGGGCCTAGCGGAAACGAGCAGTACTTC. Protein sequence: CASSGPSGNEQYF.

Worth noting for this clone: The identical CDR3 is also encoded by other nucleotide sequences in the sample. The J gene is TRBJ2-5, the V gene TRBV6-5; D ambiguous. From germline, CDR1 is MNHEY and CDR2 SVGAGI. Trimming pared 1 base from V and 2 bases from J, leaving 5 bases between. The CDR3 covers 13 residues. The CDR3, as DNA: TGTGCCAGCAGTTACTTGGAACAAGAGACCCAGTACTTC. Translating it yields CASSYLEQETQYF.

The chain joins TRBV4-1 to TRBJ2-1, with 9 positions matching TRBD1. CDR1 is MGHRA and CDR2 is YSYEKL in the germline V gene. The ends lost 1 base at V and 1 base at J; junction bases unmatched: 2. CDR3 length: 16 residues. CDR3 protein: CASSQADRGSYNEQFF. The DNA for the CDR3 is TGCGCCAGCAGCCAAGCGGACAGGGGATCCTACAATGAGCAGTTCTTC.

This chain uses TRBV5-5 with TRBJ1-3; the D is unclear. The CDR3 covers 16 residues. Germline lookup yields CDR1 SGHKS and CDR2 YYEKEE (reference sequence). Trimming pared 0 bases from V and 1 base from J, leaving 11 bases between. In DNA, the CDR3 is TGTGCCAGCAGCTTGGGCCCGGGAGGGTCTGGAAACACCATATATTTT. This encodes CASSLGPGGSGNTIYF.